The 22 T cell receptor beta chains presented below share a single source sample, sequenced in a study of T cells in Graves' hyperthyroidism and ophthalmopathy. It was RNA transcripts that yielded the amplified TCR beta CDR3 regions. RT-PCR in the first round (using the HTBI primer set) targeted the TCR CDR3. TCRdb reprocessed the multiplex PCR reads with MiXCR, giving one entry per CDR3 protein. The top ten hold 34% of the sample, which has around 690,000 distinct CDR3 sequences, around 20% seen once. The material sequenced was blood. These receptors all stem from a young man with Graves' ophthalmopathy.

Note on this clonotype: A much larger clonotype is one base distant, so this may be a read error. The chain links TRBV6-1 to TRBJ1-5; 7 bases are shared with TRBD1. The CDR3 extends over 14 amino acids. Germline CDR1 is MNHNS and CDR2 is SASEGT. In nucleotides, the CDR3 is TGTGCCAGCCGACAGGGTGGAAGCAATCGGCCCCAGCATTTT. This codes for CASRQGGSNRPQHF.

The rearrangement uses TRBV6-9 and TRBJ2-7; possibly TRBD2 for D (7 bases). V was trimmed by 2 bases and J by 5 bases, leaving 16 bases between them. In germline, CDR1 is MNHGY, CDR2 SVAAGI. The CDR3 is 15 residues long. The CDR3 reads CASSYRGGATDEQYF. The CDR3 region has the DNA TGTGCCAGCAGTTATAGGGGGGGGGCAACGGACGAGCAGTACTTC.

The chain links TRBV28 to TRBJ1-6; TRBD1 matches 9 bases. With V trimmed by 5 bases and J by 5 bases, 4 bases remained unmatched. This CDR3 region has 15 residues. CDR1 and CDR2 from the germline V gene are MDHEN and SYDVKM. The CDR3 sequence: CASSPRDRDNSPLHF. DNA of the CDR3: TGTGCCAGCAGTCCCCGGGACAGGGATAATTCACCCCTCCACTTT.

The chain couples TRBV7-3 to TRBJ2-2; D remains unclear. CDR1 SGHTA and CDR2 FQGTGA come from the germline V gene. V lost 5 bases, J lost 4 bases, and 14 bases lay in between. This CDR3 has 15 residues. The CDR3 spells CASSPDGQATGELFF. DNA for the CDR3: TGTGCCAGCAGCCCAGATGGGCAGGCCACCGGGGAGCTGTTTTTT.

CDR3 DNA sequence: TGTGCCAGCAGTGAACCGGGACAGGGGTCAGATACGCAGTATTTT. This translates into CASSEPGQGSDTQYF. The chain recombines TRBV6-1 with TRBJ2-3; TRBD1 agrees at 10 bases. The V and J ends lost 2 bases and 4 bases, in that order; junction bases with no gene match: 3. The CDR3 contains 15 residues. Germline CDR1 reads MNHNS; CDR2 reads SASEGT.

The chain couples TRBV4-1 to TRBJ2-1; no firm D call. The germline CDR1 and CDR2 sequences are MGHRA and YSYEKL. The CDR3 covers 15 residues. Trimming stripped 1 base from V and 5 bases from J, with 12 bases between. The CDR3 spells CASSQVVGIHNEQFF. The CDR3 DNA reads TGCGCCAGCAGCCAAGTGGTGGGAATCCACAATGAGCAGTTCTTC.

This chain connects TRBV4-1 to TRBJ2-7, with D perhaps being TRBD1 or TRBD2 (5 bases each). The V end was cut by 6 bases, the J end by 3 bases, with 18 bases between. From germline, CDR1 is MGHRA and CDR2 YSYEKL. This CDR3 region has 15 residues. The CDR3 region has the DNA TGCGCCAGCAGACCTACCGGGACCGACGGCTACGAGCAGTACTTC. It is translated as CASRPTGTDGYEQYF.

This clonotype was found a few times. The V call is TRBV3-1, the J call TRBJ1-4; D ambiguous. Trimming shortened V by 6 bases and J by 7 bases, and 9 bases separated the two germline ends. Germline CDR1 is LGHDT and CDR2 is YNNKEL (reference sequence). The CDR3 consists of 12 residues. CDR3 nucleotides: TGTGCCAGCAGACGCGCCCGTGAAAAACTGTTTTTT. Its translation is CASRRAREKLFF.

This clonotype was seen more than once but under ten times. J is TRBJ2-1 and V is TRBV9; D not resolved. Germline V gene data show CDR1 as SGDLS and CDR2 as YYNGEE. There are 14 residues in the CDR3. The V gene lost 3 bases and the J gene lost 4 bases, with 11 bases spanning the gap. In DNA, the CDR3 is TGTGCCAGCAGCGCCCAGACGGCATACAATGAGCAGTTCTTC. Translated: CASSAQTAYNEQFF. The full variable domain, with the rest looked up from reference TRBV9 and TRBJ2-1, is DSGVTQTPKHLITATGQRVTLRCSPRSGDLSVYWYQQSLDQGLQFLIQYYNGEERAKGNILERFSAQQFPDLHSELNLSSLELGDSALYFCASSAQTAYNEQFFGPGTRLTVL.

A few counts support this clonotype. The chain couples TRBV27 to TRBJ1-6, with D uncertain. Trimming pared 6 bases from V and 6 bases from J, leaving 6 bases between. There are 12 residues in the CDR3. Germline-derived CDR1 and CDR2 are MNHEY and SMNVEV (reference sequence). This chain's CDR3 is CASSSFNSPLHF. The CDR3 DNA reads TGTGCCAGCAGCTCGTTTAATTCACCCCTCCACTTT.

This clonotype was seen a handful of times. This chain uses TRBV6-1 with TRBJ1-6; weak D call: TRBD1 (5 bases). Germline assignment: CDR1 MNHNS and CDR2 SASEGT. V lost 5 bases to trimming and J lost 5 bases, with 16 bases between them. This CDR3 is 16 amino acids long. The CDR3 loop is CASSRGAEGHNSPLHF. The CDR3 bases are TGTGCCAGCAGTCGCGGGGCAGAGGGACATAATTCACCCCTCCACTTT.

The CDR3 DNA reads as TGTGCCAGCTCCGATCTCTCCTACAATGAGCAGTTCTTC. Encoded protein: CASSDLSYNEQFF. This chain links TRBV27 with TRBJ2-1, with D unclear. CDR3 size: 13 residues. Between the trimmed V and J ends, which lost 8 bases and 0 bases, there was a span of 8 bases. Germline V gives CDR1 MNHEY, CDR2 SMNVEV (reference sequence).

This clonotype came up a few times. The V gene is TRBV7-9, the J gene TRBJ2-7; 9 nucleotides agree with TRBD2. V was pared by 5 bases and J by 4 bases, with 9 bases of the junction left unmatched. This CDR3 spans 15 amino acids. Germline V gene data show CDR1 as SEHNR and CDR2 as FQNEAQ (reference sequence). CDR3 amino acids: CASSASGEREYEQYF. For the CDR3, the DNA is TGTGCCAGCAGCGCTAGCGGGGAACGCGAGTACGAGCAGTACTTC.

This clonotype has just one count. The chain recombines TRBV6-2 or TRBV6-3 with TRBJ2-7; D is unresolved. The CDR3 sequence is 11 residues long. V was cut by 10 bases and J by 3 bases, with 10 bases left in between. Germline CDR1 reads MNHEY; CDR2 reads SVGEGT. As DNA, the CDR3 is TGTGCCACCGAAGATCACTACGAGCAGTACTTC. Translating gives CATEDHYEQYF.

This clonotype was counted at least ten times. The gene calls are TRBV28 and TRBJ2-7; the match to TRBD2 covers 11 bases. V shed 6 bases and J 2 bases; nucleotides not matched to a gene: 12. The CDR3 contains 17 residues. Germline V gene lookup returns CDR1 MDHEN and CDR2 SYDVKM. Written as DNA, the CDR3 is TGTGCCAGCAGCCGGGCGGCTAGCGGGAGGTTAGCCTACGAGCAGTACTTC. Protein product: CASSRAASGRLAYEQYF.

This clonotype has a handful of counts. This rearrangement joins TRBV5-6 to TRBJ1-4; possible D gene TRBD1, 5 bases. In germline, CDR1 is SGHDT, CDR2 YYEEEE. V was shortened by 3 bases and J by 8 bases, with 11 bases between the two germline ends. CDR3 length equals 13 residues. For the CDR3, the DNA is TGTGCCAGCAGCTGGGACCTCGGGGAAAAACTGTTTTTT. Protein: CASSWDLGEKLFF.

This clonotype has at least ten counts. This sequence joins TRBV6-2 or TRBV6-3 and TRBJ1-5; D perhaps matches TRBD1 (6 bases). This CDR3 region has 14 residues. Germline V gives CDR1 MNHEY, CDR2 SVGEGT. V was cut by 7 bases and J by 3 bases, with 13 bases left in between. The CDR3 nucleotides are TGTGCCAGCACCCTCACAGGGTTCAATCAGCCCCAGCATTTT. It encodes CASTLTGFNQPQHF.

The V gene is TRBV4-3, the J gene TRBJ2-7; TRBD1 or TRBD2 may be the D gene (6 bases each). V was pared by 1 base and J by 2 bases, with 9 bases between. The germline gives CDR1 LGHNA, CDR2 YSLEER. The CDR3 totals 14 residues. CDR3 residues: CASSQVRGPYEQYF. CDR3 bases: TGCGCCAGCAGCCAAGTTCGGGGGCCCTACGAGCAGTACTTC.

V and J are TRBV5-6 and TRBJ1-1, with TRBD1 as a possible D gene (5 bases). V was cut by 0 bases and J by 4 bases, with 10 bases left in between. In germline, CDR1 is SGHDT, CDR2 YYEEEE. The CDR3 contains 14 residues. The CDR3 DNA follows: TGTGCCAGCAGCTTGGGTCAAAGGGGCACTGAAGCTTTCTTT. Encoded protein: CASSLGQRGTEAFF.

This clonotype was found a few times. The CDR3 sequence: CASSLSSGGPNEQFF. Here the CDR3 DNA reads TGTGCCAGCAGTTTATCGTCCGGGGGGCCCAATGAGCAGTTCTTC. The rearrangement uses TRBV27 and TRBJ2-1, with D perhaps TRBD2 (7 bases). With 0 bases removed from V and 6 bases from J, the gap between germline ends came to 12 bases. The CDR3 contains 15 residues. Looked up from germline, CDR1 is MNHEY and CDR2 is SMNVEV (reference sequence).

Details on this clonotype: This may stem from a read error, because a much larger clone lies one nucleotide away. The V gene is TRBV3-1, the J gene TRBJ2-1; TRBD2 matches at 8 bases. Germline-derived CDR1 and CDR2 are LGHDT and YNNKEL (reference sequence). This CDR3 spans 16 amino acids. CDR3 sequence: CASGQGSGRAYNEQFF. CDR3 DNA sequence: TGTGCCAGCGGCCAAGGGTCCGGGAGGGCCTACAATGAGCAGTTCTTC.

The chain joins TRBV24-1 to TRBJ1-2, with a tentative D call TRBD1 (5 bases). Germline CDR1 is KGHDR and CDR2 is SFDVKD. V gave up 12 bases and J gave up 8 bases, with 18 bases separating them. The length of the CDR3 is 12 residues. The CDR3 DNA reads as TGTGCCGCCCACCAGGACGGGGACGGCTACACCTTC. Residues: CAAHQDGDGYTF.